Listed below are T cell receptor beta chains from one sample, sequenced in a study of T cell changes during pregnancy in multiple sclerosis. TCRdb keeps only in-frame clones here, not all; method: immunoSEQ multiplex PCR. In the table there are tens of thousands of clones, roughly nine tenths of which are singletons. Source: CD4+ T cells from peripheral blood mononuclear cells, taken in the third trimester of pregnancy. The source is a female donor in good health, enrolled as a control in a pregnancy study. Both conserved end residues are part of each CDR3. The D gene is left open where the match is weak. Only some rows state a clone size, as once, few, many or a class for expanded clones.

>14|TRBV5-8|.|TRBJ2-5|.
CASSLSGSQETQYF
TGTGCCAGCAGCTTGTCAGGGTCTCAAGAGACCCAGTACTTC
>14|TRBV4-3|TRBD1|TRBJ1-1|.
CASSQVTRGTEAFF
TGCGCCAGCAGCCAAGTTACCAGGGGGACTGAAGCTTTCTTT
>14|TRBV9|.|TRBJ1-1|.
CASSRGGSNTEAFF
TGTGCCAGCAGCCGGGGGGGTTCTAACACTGAAGCTTTCTTT
>14|TRBV30|.|TRBJ2-2|.
CAWSAIRYTGELFF
TGTGCCTGGAGTGCTATTCGTTACACCGGGGAGCTGTTTTTT
>15|TRBV27|TRBD1|TRBJ1-1|.
CASSFRQGRNTEAFF
TGTGCCAGCAGTTTTAGACAGGGGCGGAACACTGAAGCTTTCTTT
>15|TRBV6-5|TRBD1|TRBJ2-5|.
CASSYSTGFQETQYF
TGTGCCAGCAGTTACTCGACAGGGTTCCAAGAGACCCAGTACTTC
>14|TRBV30|TRBD1|TRBJ1-5|once
CAWSPNRGGQPQHF
TGTGCCTGGAGTCCCAACAGGGGCGGTCAGCCCCAGCATTTT
>13|TRBV27|.|TRBJ2-7|.
CANPRRQSDEQYF
TGTGCCAACCCTAGGCGCCAGTCAGACGAGCAGTACTTC
>15|TRBV18|.|TRBJ2-7|.
CASSPRRASNYEQYF
TGTGCCAGCTCACCAAGGAGGGCTTCGAATTACGAGCAGTACTTC
>15|TRBV19|TRBD1|TRBJ2-1|once
CASSIEGATYNEQFF
TGTGCCAGTAGTATCGAGGGGGCCACCTACAATGAGCAGTTCTTC
>16|TRBV7-2|.|TRBJ1-2|.
CASSLSLGQVNYGYTF
TGTGCCAGCAGCCTATCTTTGGGACAAGTTAACTATGGCTACACCTTC